This TCR beta chain came from a study of control samples from healthy donors and cancer patients. Generated by immunoSEQ multiplex PCR, the TCRdb table keeps only in-frame clones and is missing some. The sample shows just over 150,000 clones, 94% of them seen only once. Germline V gives CDR1 SGDLS, CDR2 YYNGEE. The CDR3 is 11 residues long. With 3 bases removed from V and 1 base from J, the gap between germline ends came to 1 base. This TCR was recovered from a woman between 40 and 55 years old in good health. Input material: blood. V is TRBV9 and J is TRBJ2-5; no clear D gene. In nucleotides, the CDR3 is TGTGCCAGCAGCGGCCAAGAGACCCAGTACTTC. Amino acid sequence: CASSGQETQYF.